These T cell receptor beta chains were read from a single sample in a study of cytomegalovirus exposure and HLA in healthy donors. Measured with immunoSEQ multiplex PCR; TCRdb has only the in-frame clones, and not every one. The profile shows more than 150,000 clones, about 85% of them singletons. The sample consisted of PBMCs. The receptors here all came from a woman younger than 30 in good health and CMV-seronegative. CDR3s include the opening cysteine and the closing phenylalanine or tryptophan. A D gene is named only where the DNA matches it firmly. For some rows the clone size is stated as once, few or many, or as a class when expanded; others skip it.

- - TRBJ2-2 TRBV7-8 TGTGCCAGCAGGAGGGAGCCCACCGGGGAGCTGTTTTTT CASRREPTGELFF
- - TRBJ2-7 TRBV10-1 TGCGCCAGCAGTGAGGTAAAATACGAGCAGTACTTC CASSEVKYEQYF
- - TRBJ1-2 TRBV28 TGTGCCAGCAGTTTCGGGGACACCTTGCCCTATGGCTACACCTTC CASSFGDTLPYGYTF
- - TRBJ2-3 TRBV11-3 TGTGCCAGCAGTCCGTCTTCAGGGGGGAATTCAGATACGCAGTATTTT CASSPSSGGNSDTQYF
TRBD1 - TRBJ1-2 TRBV7-9 TGTGCCAGCAGCCCGCACAGGGGGAGGGACTATGGCTACACCTTC CASSPHRGRDYGYTF
TRBD1 - TRBJ1-3 TRBV5-1 TGCGCCAGCAGACCGGGGCAGGGGGCAAGTGGAAACACCATATATTTT CASRPGQGASGNTIYF
TRBD2 - TRBJ2-1 TRBV10-3 TGTGCCATCAGTGAAACTAGCGGGGGGGCGGGAAATGAGCAGTTCTTC CAISETSGGAGNEQFF
TRBD1 - TRBJ2-7 TRBV30 TGTGCCTGGAGTGTACAGCCAGGGGGCGAGCAGTACTTC CAWSVQPGGEQYF
- - TRBJ2-3 TRBV6-5 TGTGCCAGCAGTACACTAGGAGGAAATACGCAGTATTTT CASSTLGGNTQYF
TRBD2 - TRBJ2-5 TRBV5-1 TGCGCCAGCAGCTTGGCCCCCCGGGGGGGCCGGGAGACCCAGTACTTC CASSLAPRGGRETQYF
- few TRBJ2-5 TRBV27 TGTGCCAGCAGCTCCATACCCGGGGGGACCCAGTACTTC CASSSIPGGTQYF
- - TRBJ2-7 TRBV7-2 TGTGCCAGCAGCTCTTTTGCCGGCTCCTACGAGCAGTACTTC CASSSFAGSYEQYF
TRBD1 - TRBJ1-2 TRBV5-1 TGCGCCAGCAGCCCGGGACAGAACTATGGCTACACCTTC CASSPGQNYGYTF
- - TRBJ2-6 TRBV5-5 TGTGCCAGCAGCGTCAGCTCTGGGGCCAACGTCCTGACTTTC CASSVSSGANVLTF
- - TRBJ2-3 TRBV2 TGTGCCAGCAGTGAAACTATACGACCCAACCGAGGTACGCAGTATTTT CASSETIRPNRGTQYF
TRBD2 - TRBJ2-1 TRBV7-2 TGTGCCAGCAGCCCAACTGGACTAGCGGGGGGGATCGATGAGCAGTTCTTC CASSPTGLAGGIDEQFF
TRBD2 - TRBJ2-3 TRBV5-4 TGTGCCAGCAGCCCGCGGGGGGTCACAGATACGCAGTATTTT CASSPRGVTDTQYF
TRBD1 - TRBJ1-5 TRBV28 TGTGCCAGCAGAAAGACCGGAACAGGGGAGAGAAGCAATCAGCCCCAGCATTTT CASRKTGTGERSNQPQHF
TRBD2 - TRBJ2-1 TRBV30 TGTGCCTGGAACCCCGGGACTAGTAGTGGGTTCTTC CAWNPGTSSGFF
TRBD2 once TRBJ2-1 TRBV4-1 TGCGCCAGCAGAAAGGGACTAGCGGGAGGGCTTGGCAATGAGCAGTTCTTC CASRKGLAGGLGNEQFF
- - TRBJ1-2 TRBV27 TGTGCCAGCAGTTTCAATCCTAGAAACTATGGCTACACCTTC CASSFNPRNYGYTF
- - TRBJ1-6 TRBV7-9 TGTGCCAGCAGCCCATCGGAGGTTCGTAATTCACCCCTCCACTTT CASSPSEVRNSPLHF
TRBD1 - TRBJ2-3 TRBV13 TGTGCCAGCAGCCCCGACAGGGTCCAGGCGCAGTATTTT CASSPDRVQAQYF
TRBD2 - TRBJ2-7 TRBV9 TGTGCCAGCAGCGTAGGAGTAGCGGGGGGTCGCGAGCAGTACTTC CASSVGVAGGREQYF
TRBD1 - TRBJ2-7 TRBV9 TGTGCCAGCAGCGTAACGGACAGGGGGCCCTACGAGCAGTACTTC CASSVTDRGPYEQYF
- - TRBJ2-3 TRBV7-9 TGTGCCAGCAGCTCAAGCACAGATACGCAGTATTTT CASSSSTDTQYF
TRBD1 few TRBJ1-4 TRBV11-2 TGTGCCAGCAGCGCCGGACAGGGGGCATTTGGTGAAAAACTGTTTTTT CASSAGQGAFGEKLFF
- - TRBJ1-3 TRBV11-2 TGTGCCAGCAGCTCAGGGGACGGGGTCGGAAACACCATATATTTT CASSSGDGVGNTIYF
- - TRBJ2-7 TRBV11-2 TGTGCCAGCAGCTTTAGGGGTTCGGCCAGGGACTTCTACGAGCAGTACTTC CASSFRGSARDFYEQYF
TRBD1 - TRBJ1-5 TRBV7-9 TGTGCCAGCAGCCCAGGGGGCGATTATGGACAGCCCCAGCATTTT CASSPGGDYGQPQHF
- - TRBJ1-4 TRBV4-2 TGTGCCAGCAGCCAAGGTAAAGCAGAAAAACTGTTTTTT CASSQGKAEKLFF
TRBD1 - TRBJ2-7 TRBV12-5 TGTGCTAGTGGTCCCTGGGACAGGGGGCACGAGCAGTACTTC CASGPWDRGHEQYF
- - TRBJ2-7 TRBV7-6 TGTGCCAGCAGCTCCGATACCGGACAGATCTCCTACGAGCAGTACTTC CASSSDTGQISYEQYF
- - TRBJ2-1 TRBV5-6 TGTGCCAGCAGCTCCGCGGTTCAGGACAAGGCAAATGAGCAGTTCTTC CASSSAVQDKANEQFF
- - TRBJ1-2 TRBV15 TGTGCCACCAGCAGAGCCTGGGGGGGGAGGAATGGCTACACCTTC CATSRAWGGRNGYTF
- - TRBJ1-1 TRBV6-6 TGTGCCAGCAGACCCGGGGGGAACACTGAAGCTTTCTTT CASRPGGNTEAFF
TRBD1 - TRBJ2-7 TRBV7-2 TGTGCCAGCAGCTTAGCATTAATCCGGGACAGGGGACACGAGCAGTACTTC CASSLALIRDRGHEQYF
- - TRBJ2-7 TRBV2 TGTGCCAGCAGTGATATTTTTGGAGGGAAGGACGAGCAGTACTTC CASSDIFGGKDEQYF
- - TRBJ2-2 TRBV29-1 TGCAGCGGTTTTCTTATCACCGGGGAGCTGTTTTTT CSGFLITGELFF
- - TRBJ1-2 TRBV6-6 TGTGCCAGCAGTCTAGGGGATGGCTACACCTTC CASSLGDGYTF
- - TRBJ1-1 TRBV7-2 TGTGCCAGCAGCTCACAGAGGAACACTGAAGCTTTCTTT CASSSQRNTEAFF
- - TRBJ2-1 TRBV28 TGTGCCAGCAGTTGGGGGGTTAGCTCCTACAATGAGCAGTTCTTC CASSWGVSSYNEQFF